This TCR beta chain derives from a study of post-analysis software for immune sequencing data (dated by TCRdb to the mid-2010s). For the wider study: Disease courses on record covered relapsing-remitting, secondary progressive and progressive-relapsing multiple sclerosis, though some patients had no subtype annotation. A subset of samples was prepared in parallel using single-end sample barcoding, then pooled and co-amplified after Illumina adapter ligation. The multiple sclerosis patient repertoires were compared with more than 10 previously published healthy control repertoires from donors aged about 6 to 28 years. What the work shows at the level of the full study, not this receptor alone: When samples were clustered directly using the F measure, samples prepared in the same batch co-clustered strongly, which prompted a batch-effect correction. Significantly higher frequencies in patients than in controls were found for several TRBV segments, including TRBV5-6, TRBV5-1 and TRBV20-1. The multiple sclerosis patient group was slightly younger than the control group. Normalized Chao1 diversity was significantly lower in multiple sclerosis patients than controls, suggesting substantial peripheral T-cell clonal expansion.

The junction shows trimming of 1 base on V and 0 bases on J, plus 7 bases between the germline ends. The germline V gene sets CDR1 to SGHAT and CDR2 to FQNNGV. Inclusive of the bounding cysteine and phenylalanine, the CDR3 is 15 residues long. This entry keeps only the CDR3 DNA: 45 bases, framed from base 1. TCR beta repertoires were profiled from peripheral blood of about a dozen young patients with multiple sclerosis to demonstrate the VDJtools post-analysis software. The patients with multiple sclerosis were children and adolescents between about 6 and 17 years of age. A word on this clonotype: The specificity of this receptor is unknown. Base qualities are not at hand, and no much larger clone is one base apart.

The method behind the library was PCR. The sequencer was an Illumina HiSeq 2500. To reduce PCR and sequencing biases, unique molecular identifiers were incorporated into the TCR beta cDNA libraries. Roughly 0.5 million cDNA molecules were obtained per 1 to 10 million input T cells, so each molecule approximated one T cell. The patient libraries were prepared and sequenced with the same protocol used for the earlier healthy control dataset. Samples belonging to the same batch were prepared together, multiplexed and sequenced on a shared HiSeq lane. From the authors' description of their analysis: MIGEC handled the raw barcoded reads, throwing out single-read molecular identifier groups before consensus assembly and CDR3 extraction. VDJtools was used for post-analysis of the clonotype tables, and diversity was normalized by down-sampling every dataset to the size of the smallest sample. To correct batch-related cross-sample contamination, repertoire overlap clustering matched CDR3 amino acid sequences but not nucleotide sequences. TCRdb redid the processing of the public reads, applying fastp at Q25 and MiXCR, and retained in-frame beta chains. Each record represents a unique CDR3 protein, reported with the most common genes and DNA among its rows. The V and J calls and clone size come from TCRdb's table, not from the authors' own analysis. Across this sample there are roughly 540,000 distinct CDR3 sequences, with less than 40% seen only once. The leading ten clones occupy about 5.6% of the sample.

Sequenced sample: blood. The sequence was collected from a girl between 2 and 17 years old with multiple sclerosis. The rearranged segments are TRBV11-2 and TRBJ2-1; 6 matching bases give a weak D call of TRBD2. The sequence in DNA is TGTGCCAGCAGCTTAGCTAGCGTCTCCTACAATGAGCAGTTCTTC. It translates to CASSLASVSYNEQFF. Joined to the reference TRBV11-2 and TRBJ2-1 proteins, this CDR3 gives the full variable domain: EAGVAQSPRYKIIEKRQSVAFWCNPISGHATLYWYQQILGQGPKLLIQFQNNGVVDDSQLPKDRFSAERLKGVDSTLKIQPAKLEDSAVYLCASSLASVSYNEQFFGPGTRLTVL.